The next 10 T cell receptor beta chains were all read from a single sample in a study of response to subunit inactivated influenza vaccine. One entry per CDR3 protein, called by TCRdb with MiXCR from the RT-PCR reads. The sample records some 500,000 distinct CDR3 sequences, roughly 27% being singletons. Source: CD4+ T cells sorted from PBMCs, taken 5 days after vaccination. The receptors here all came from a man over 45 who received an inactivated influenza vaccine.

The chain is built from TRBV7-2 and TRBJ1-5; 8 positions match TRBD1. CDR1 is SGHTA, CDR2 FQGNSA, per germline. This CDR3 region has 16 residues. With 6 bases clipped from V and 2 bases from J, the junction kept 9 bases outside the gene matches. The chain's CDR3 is CASRNPGGYGNQPQHF. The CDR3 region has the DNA TGTGCCAGCAGAAATCCAGGGGGCTATGGCAATCAGCCCCAGCATTTT.

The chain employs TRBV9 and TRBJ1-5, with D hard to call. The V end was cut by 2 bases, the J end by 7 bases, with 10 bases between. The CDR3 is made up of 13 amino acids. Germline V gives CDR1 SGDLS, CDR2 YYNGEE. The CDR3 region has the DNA TGTGCCAGCAGCGTTTCTCCGGAACAGCCCCAGCATTTT. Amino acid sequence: CASSVSPEQPQHF.

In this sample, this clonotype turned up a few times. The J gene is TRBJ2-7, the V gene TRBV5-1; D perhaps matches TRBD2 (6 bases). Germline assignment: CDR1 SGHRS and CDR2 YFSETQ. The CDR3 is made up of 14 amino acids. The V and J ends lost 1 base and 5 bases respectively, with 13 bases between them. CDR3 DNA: TGCGCCAGCAGCTTGCTCGGGACTCTAAACGAGCAGTACTTC. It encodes CASSLLGTLNEQYF.

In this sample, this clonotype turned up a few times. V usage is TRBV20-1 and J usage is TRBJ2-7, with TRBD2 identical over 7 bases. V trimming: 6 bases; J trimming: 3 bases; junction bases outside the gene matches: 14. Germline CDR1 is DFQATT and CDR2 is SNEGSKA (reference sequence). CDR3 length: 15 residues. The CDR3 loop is CSAEPRLAKDYEQYF. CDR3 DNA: TGCAGTGCAGAACCTAGACTAGCAAAGGACTACGAGCAGTACTTC.

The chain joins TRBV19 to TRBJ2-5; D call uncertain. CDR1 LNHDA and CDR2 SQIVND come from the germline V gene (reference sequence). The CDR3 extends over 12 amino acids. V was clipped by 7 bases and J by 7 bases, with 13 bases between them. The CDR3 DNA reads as TGTGCCAGTAAGGCTTGGTCCGGGACCCAGTACTTC. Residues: CASKAWSGTQYF.

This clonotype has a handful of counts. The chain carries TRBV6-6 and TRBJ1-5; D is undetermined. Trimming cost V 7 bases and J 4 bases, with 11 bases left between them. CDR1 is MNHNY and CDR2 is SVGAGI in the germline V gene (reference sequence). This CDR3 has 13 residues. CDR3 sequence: CASTSPGNQPQHF. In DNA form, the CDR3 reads TGTGCCAGCACCTCCCCGGGGAATCAGCCCCAGCATTTT.

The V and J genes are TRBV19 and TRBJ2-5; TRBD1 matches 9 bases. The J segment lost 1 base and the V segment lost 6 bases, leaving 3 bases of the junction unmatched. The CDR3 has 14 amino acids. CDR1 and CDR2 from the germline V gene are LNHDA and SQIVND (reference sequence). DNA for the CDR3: TGTGCCAGTAGGAGGACAGGGGCCCAAGAGACCCAGTACTTC. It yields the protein CASRRTGAQETQYF.

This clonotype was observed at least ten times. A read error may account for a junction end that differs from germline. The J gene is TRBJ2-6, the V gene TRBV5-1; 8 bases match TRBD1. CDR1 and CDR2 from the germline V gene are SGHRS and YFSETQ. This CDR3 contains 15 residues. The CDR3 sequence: CASSLDRAGANVLTF. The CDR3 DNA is TGTGCCAGCAGCTTGGACAGGGCTGGGGCCAACGTCCTGACTTTC.

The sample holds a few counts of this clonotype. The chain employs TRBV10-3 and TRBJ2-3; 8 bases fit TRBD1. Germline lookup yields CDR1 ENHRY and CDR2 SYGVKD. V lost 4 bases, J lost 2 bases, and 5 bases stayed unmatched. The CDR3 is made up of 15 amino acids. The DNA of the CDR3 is TGTGCCATCAGTGCTACAGGGGGGACCACAGATACGCAGTATTTT. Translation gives CAISATGGTTDTQYF.

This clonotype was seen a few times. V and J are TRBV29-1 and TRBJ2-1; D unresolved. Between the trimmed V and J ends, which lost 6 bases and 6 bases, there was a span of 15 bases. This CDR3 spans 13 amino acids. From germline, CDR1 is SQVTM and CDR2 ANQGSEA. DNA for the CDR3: TGCAGCGTCGCCCCCGGACCGTTCAATGAGCAGTTCTTC. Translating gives CSVAPGPFNEQFF.